Below are 10 T cell receptor beta chains sequenced from a single sample in a study of blood T cell repertoires in COVID-19. Profiling relied on immunoSEQ multiplex PCR, and the TCRdb table lists in-frame clones only, not all of them. Among 140,000 to 150,000 clones listed, 75% to 85% were seen once. The sequenced material came from peripheral blood. The receptors originated from a human donor with acute or convalescent COVID-19. The donor label of this sample is uncertain.

This clone was seen only a few times. Written as DNA, the CDR3 is TGCGCCAGCAGCCTTAGCGGGGGGTCGAGCACCGGGGAGCTGTTTTTT. Residues: CASSLSGGSSTGELFF. V usage is TRBV5-1 and J usage is TRBJ2-2; 10 nucleotides agree with TRBD2. Germline V gene lookup returns CDR1 SGHRS and CDR2 YFSETQ. The trim removed 4 bases at V and 4 bases at J, leaving 7 bases unmatched. CDR3 length: 16 amino acids.

This rearrangement joins TRBV11-2 to TRBJ2-7; TRBD1 aligns across 11 bases. Germline trimming cut 5 bases from V and 3 bases from J; bases unmatched to any gene: 3. CDR3 size: 14 residues. Looked up from germline, CDR1 is SGHAT and CDR2 is FQNNGV. The CDR3 is CASSRTGGSYEQYV. The CDR3, as DNA: TGTGCCAGCAGCCGGACAGGGGGCAGCTACGAGCAGTACGTC.

This clone was observed a single time. The rearrangement uses TRBV2 and TRBJ2-6; 9 bases align to TRBD1. The CDR3 is 15 residues long. V lost 7 bases to trimming and J lost 2 bases; unmatched junction nucleotides: 3. CDR1 and CDR2 (germline): SNHLY, FYNNEI. Here the CDR3 reads CASIRDRAGANVLTF. CDR3 DNA sequence: TGTGCCAGCATTCGGGACAGGGCTGGGGCCAACGTCCTGACTTTC.

V is TRBV12-3 or TRBV12-4 and J is TRBJ1-2, with TRBD1 identical over 7 bases. CDR3 size: 13 residues. Unmatched junction bases numbered 4, after V lost 5 bases and J lost 4 bases. CDR3 coding DNA: TGTGCCAGCAGTGGGGACAGCTCCTATGGCTACACCTTC. Amino acid sequence: CASSGDSSYGYTF.

This clone occurred a few times. V usage is TRBV11-2 and J usage is TRBJ1-5, with a tentative D call TRBD1 (5 bases). Germline loops: CDR1 SGHAT, CDR2 FQNNGV. The V end lost 5 bases, the J end lost 2 bases, and 13 bases lay between the germline ends. This CDR3 has 15 amino acids. The CDR3 nucleotides read TGTGCCAGCAGCCGAGGGACGGGGGGCAATCAGCCCCAGCATTTT. This sequence encodes CASSRGTGGNQPQHF.

V and J are TRBV5-4 and TRBJ2-7; TRBD1 matches 9 bases. The CDR3 loop spans 15 amino acids. Per germline, CDR1 SGHNT and CDR2 YYREEE (reference sequence). V shed 4 bases and J 4 bases; nucleotides not matched to a gene: 9. CDR3 loop: CASSTRGTGPYEQYF. CDR3 sequence (DNA): TGTGCCAGCAGCACTAGGGGGACAGGGCCTTACGAGCAGTACTTC.

Only one count was recorded for this clone. The chain has TRBV2 and TRBJ2-2, with TRBD2 as a possible D gene (7 bases). The CDR3 length is 16 residues. V was trimmed by 8 bases and J by 5 bases, leaving 21 bases between them. Germline assignment: CDR1 SNHLY and CDR2 FYNNEI. CDR3 in amino acids: CASSDAGARGTGELFF. The CDR3 DNA reads as TGTGCCAGCTCGGACGCGGGGGCCCGAGGGACCGGGGAGCTGTTTTTT.

The DNA of the CDR3 is TGTGCCAGCAGCTTAACGTTTCGAGGGCCGAACACCGGGGAGCTGTTTTTT. It is translated as CASSLTFRGPNTGELFF. The chain uses TRBV11-2 and TRBJ2-2, with D possibly matching TRBD2 (5 bases). Germline assignment: CDR1 SGHAT and CDR2 FQNNGV. Trimming left V 2 bases short and J 0 bases short, with 13 bases between. The CDR3 totals 17 residues.

V and J are TRBV30 and TRBJ2-1, with TRBD2 matching over 14 bases. Germline trimming cut 2 bases from V and 7 bases from J; bases unmatched to any gene: 7. Per the germline V gene, CDR1 is GTSNPN and CDR2 is SVGIG (reference sequence). This CDR3 is 16 amino acids long. The CDR3 DNA sequence: TGTGCCTGGAGTAGATGGACTAGCGGGGGGAGGAATGAGCAGTTCTTC. Its protein is CAWSRWTSGGRNEQFF. Filled out from reference TRBV30 and TRBJ2-1, the complete variable domain reads SQTIHQWPATLVQPVGSPLSLECTVEGTSNPNLYWYRQAAGRGLQLLFYSVGIGQISSEVPQNLSASRPQDRQFILSSKKLLLSDSGFYLCAWSRWTSGGRNEQFFGPGTRLTVL.

The rearrangement joins TRBV7-3 to TRBJ2-2; 7 bases are shared with TRBD1. Looked up from germline, CDR1 is SGHTA and CDR2 is FQGTGA. The CDR3 runs 14 residues. The V and J ends lost 4 bases and 4 bases, in that order; junction bases with no gene match: 3. DNA for the CDR3: TGTGCCAGCAGCTCGACAGGGAGCACCGGGGAGCTGTTTTTT. This encodes CASSSTGSTGELFF.